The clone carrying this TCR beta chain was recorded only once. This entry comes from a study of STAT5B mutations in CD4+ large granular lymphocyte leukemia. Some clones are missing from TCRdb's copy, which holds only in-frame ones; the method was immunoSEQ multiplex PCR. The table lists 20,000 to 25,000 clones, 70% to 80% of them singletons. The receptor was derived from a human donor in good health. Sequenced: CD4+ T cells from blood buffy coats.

The CDR3 is CASRTGAETQYF. In DNA, the CDR3 is TGTGCCAGTAGGACGGGGGCGGAGACCCAGTACTTC. This sequence joins TRBV2 and TRBJ2-5; D could derive from TRBD1 or TRBD2 (6 bases each). Germline V gives CDR1 SNHLY, CDR2 FYNNEI. The V end lost 9 bases, the J end lost 5 bases, and 13 bases lay between the germline ends. The CDR3 is 12 residues long.